Listed below are T cell receptor beta chains from one sample, sequenced in a study of post-analysis software for immune sequencing data. MiXCR, run by TCRdb on the PCR reads, gives a single entry per CDR3 protein. Counted here are approximately 350,000 distinct CDR3 sequences, approximately 33% occurring once; the ten biggest clones make up about an eighth. The sample was blood. The receptors were sampled from a girl between 10 and 17 years old with multiple sclerosis. CDR3s include the opening cysteine and the closing phenylalanine or tryptophan. The D gene is left open where the match is weak. A row's size may be missing; if present it is once, few, many or a size class.

TRBJ2-4	TRBD1	17	few	TRBV5-1	TGCGCCAGCAGCTTGGCGGTGACAGGGGTGACCAAAAACATTCAGTACTTC	CASSLAVTGVTKNIQYF
TRBJ2-3	TRBD2	15	NA	TRBV20-1	TGCAGTGGAGGGGCTAGCGGGGGCAGCACAGATACGCAGTATTTT	CSGGASGGSTDTQYF
TRBJ2-1	NA	12	few	TRBV27	TGTGCCAGTAGCCCAGCCTACAATGAGCAGTTCTTC	CASSPAYNEQFF
TRBJ1-1	NA	14	few	TRBV5-1	TGCGCCAGCAGCTTGGCCGGGGGGTATGCTGAAGCTTTCTTT	CASSLAGGYAEAFF
TRBJ2-7	NA	15	NA	TRBV13	TGTGCCAGCGCTATTAGCGCCGGACAGTCCTACGAGCAGTACTTC	CASAISAGQSYEQYF
TRBJ2-1	TRBD2	15	few	TRBV19	TGTGCCAGTAGTAGCCAACTAGCGGGGGGCGATGAGCAGTTCTTC	CASSSQLAGGDEQFF
TRBJ2-5	NA	15	NA	TRBV6-2/TRBV6-3	TGTGCCAGCAGTTACTCCCTTGGGTCCCAAGAGACCCAGTACTTC	CASSYSLGSQETQYF
TRBJ2-1	NA	15	once	TRBV6-2/TRBV6-3	TGTGCCAGCAGTCTTGGAGGGCCGACCTACAATGAGCAGTTCTTC	CASSLGGPTYNEQFF
TRBJ1-2	TRBD1	15	NA	TRBV4-1	TGCGCCAGCAGCCCTCCGGGACAGGGATACTATGGCTACACCTTC	CASSPPGQGYYGYTF
TRBJ2-3	TRBD2	16	NA	TRBV18	TGTGCCAGCTCACCACCCGGGACTAGCGGCACAGATACGCAGTATTTT	CASSPPGTSGTDTQYF
TRBJ2-7	NA	15	few	TRBV12-3/TRBV12-4	TGTGCCAGCAGTTTCTTCGGGCAGGGGTCCTACGAGCAGTACTTC	CASSFFGQGSYEQYF
TRBJ1-1	NA	13	NA	TRBV12-5	TGTGCTAGTGGCTCAGGGGTGGTAACTGAAGCTTTCTTT	CASGSGVVTEAFF
TRBJ1-2	NA	16	once	TRBV5-5	TGTGCCAGCAGCTTTACGGTCGGACAGCTAAACTATGGCTACACCTTC	CASSFTVGQLNYGYTF
TRBJ2-7	NA	13	few	TRBV20-1	TGCAGTGCTAGAGATGCGCTAACCTACGAGCAGTACTTC	CSARDALTYEQYF
TRBJ2-5	NA	14	NA	TRBV12-5	TGTGCTAGTGCCCCATCGGGGGCTCCGGAGACCCAGTACTTC	CASAPSGAPETQYF
TRBJ2-7	NA	14	NA	TRBV4-3	TGCGCCAGCAGCCAAGCTCACCTAAGCTACGAGCAGTACTTC	CASSQAHLSYEQYF
TRBJ1-5	NA	15	NA	TRBV5-6	TGTGCCAGCAGCTTGGCAGGAGGGGCCAATCAGCCCCAGCATTTT	CASSLAGGANQPQHF
TRBJ2-3	NA	14	NA	TRBV9	TGTGCCAGCAGCTCCTTTGGGGACACAGATACGCAGTATTTT	CASSSFGDTDTQYF
TRBJ2-7	TRBD1	16	few	TRBV7-2	TGTGCCAGCAGCTTAATGGGACAGGGAATTCCCTACGAGCAGTACTTC	CASSLMGQGIPYEQYF
TRBJ2-3	TRBD2	14	NA	TRBV12-3/TRBV12-4	TGTGCCAGCAGTTGGACTAGCGGGGTAGATACGCAGTATTTT	CASSWTSGVDTQYF
TRBJ1-2	NA	14	many	TRBV20-1	TGCAGTGCTAACCTGCCGGGACATGACTATGGCTACACCTTC	CSANLPGHDYGYTF
TRBJ2-3	NA	13	many	TRBV6-5	TGTGCCAGCAGCCCCGGGGGCACAGATACGCAGTATTTT	CASSPGGTDTQYF
TRBJ1-5	NA	15	NA	TRBV12-3/TRBV12-4	TGTGCCAGCAGTCACGGGGGGGAGTACAATCAGCCCCAGCATTTT	CASSHGGEYNQPQHF
TRBJ1-4	NA	14	NA	TRBV12-3/TRBV12-4	TGTGCCAGCAGAGCAAGACTAAGGGGTGAAAAACGGTTTTTT	CASRARLRGEKRFF